This is a list of T cell receptor beta chains from one sample in a study of T cell responses to AZD1222 COVID-19 vaccine. The repertoire was sequenced with immunoSEQ multiplex PCR; TCRdb's copy has only in-frame clones and lacks some. The sample has 150,000 to 200,000 clones, approximately 90% seen once. The material was peripheral blood, obtained on day 0 of AZD1222 vaccination. Receptor source: an adult in good health. Both conserved end residues are part of each CDR3. A D gene is named only where the DNA matches it firmly. Size tells how often a clone was seen (once, few, many) or the class of an expanded clone, and some rows leave it out.

abundance,v_gene,d_gene,j_gene,CDR3nt,CDR3aa
NA,TRBV12-3/TRBV12-4,NA,TRBJ1-2,TGTGCCAGCAGTTACCTTTTGCCCGATGGCTACACCTTC,CASSYLLPDGYTF
NA,TRBV6-4,TRBD2,TRBJ2-3,TGTGCCAGCAGTCGGCTAGCGGGGTCGGTAGATACGCAGTATTTT,CASSRLAGSVDTQYF
NA,TRBV6-2/TRBV6-3,TRBD2,TRBJ2-7,TGTGCCAGCAGTTACTCGGAGACTAGCGGGGGCTACGAGCAGTACTTC,CASSYSETSGGYEQYF
once,TRBV7-2,NA,TRBJ1-2,TGTGCCAGCAGCCCAACTACGGGGGGGTTCAATGGCTACACCTTC,CASSPTTGGFNGYTF
once,TRBV7-9,TRBD1,TRBJ1-2,TGTGCCAGCAGCTTACAGGGGGCGATGACCTATGGCTACACCTTC,CASSLQGAMTYGYTF
NA,TRBV11-3,NA,TRBJ2-7,TGTGCCAGCAGCTTGTGGCAGGGGGAGGGCGAGCAGTACTTC,CASSLWQGEGEQYF
NA,TRBV5-1,NA,TRBJ1-3,TGCGCCAGCAGCTTGGAGGGCGGCTACTCTGGAAACACCATATATTTT,CASSLEGGYSGNTIYF
NA,TRBV28,TRBD1,TRBJ1-4,TGTGCCACCCCAGGACAGGGGTCTGAAAAACTGTTTTTT,CATPGQGSEKLFF
NA,TRBV9,NA,TRBJ2-1,TGTGCCAGCAGCAACAACCTCGGCGGATACAATGAGCAGTTCTTC,CASSNNLGGYNEQFF
NA,TRBV25-1,NA,TRBJ2-3,TGTGCCAGCAGTGAATATGCCCTCACAGATACGCAGTATTTT,CASSEYALTDTQYF
NA,TRBV6-5,TRBD1,TRBJ2-7,TGTGCCAGCAGTTCGACCGGGACAGCCTACGAGCAGTACTTC,CASSSTGTAYEQYF
NA,TRBV18,TRBD1,TRBJ2-3,TGTGCCAGCCAGGGGACAGGGGGCGATGCAGATACGCAGTATTTT,CASQGTGGDADTQYF
NA,TRBV28,NA,TRBJ2-2,TGTGCCAGCCTCGTCCGGGACGGGAACACCGGGGAGCTGTTTTTT,CASLVRDGNTGELFF
NA,TRBV4-2,NA,TRBJ2-1,TGTGCCAGCAGCCGCGAGGGGCCCAGCTCCTACAATGAGCAGTTCTTC,CASSREGPSSYNEQFF
NA,TRBV12-3/TRBV12-4,NA,TRBJ1-5,TGTGCCAGCAGTTTTGGCAATCAGCCCCAGCATTTT,CASSFGNQPQHF
NA,TRBV29-1,TRBD2,TRBJ2-7,TGCAGCGTTCTTGATAAGTGGGGTAAAACTAGCGGGTCCTACGAGCAGTACTTC,CSVLDKWGKTSGSYEQYF
NA,TRBV18,NA,TRBJ1-6,TGTGCCAGCTCACCAGTTACCGGGACAAATTCACCCCTCCACTTT,CASSPVTGTNSPLHF
once,TRBV7-9,TRBD1,TRBJ2-7,TGTGCCAGCAGCCGCCGGGACAGGGCCTACGAGCAGTACTTC,CASSRRDRAYEQYF
NA,TRBV7-6,TRBD1,TRBJ1-1,TGTGCCAGCAGCCCAGGGGGGCACACTGAAGCTTTCTTT,CASSPGGHTEAFF
NA,TRBV2,NA,TRBJ1-2,TGTGCCAGCAGTGAAGAGAACTATGGCTACACCTTC,CASSEENYGYTF
NA,TRBV24-1,NA,TRBJ2-7,TGTGCCACCAGTGACCCCCGGTCACCTACTGGGGAGCAGTACTTC,CATSDPRSPTGEQYF
NA,TRBV6-6,TRBD1,TRBJ1-2,TGTGCCAGCAGTTACTCGGACAGGGGGAATGGCTACACCTTC,CASSYSDRGNGYTF
few,TRBV3-1/TRBV3-2,NA,TRBJ1-6,TGTGCCAGCAGCCTAACAGGGACACAGACACCCCTCCACTTT,CASSLTGTQTPLHF
NA,TRBV19,TRBD1,TRBJ1-2,TGTGCCAGTAGTATAGTACAGGGGAGCTACACCTTC,CASSIVQGSYTF
NA,TRBV7-2,NA,TRBJ1-6,TGTGCCAGCAGCTTAGGGGGCTCTGTAAATTCACCCCTCCACTTT,CASSLGGSVNSPLHF
NA,TRBV7-7,TRBD2,TRBJ2-5,TGTGCTAGCAGCTTTAATCTAGCGGGGGGGCAAGAGACCCAGTACTTC,CASSFNLAGGQETQYF
once,TRBV4-1,NA,TRBJ2-3,TGCGCCAGCAGCCAAGATGGTGGGGGCACAGATACGCAGTATTTT,CASSQDGGGTDTQYF
NA,TRBV4-1,NA,TRBJ2-3,TGCGCCAGCAGCCAATCGATAGGGGGGCGGGTTGAATATACGCAGTATTTT,CASSQSIGGRVEYTQYF
NA,TRBV3-1/TRBV3-2,NA,TRBJ1-2,TGTGCCAGCGGGTTTGGGACGGTGGTTGATGGCTACACCTTC,CASGFGTVVDGYTF
NA,TRBV5-6,NA,TRBJ1-2,TGTGCCAGCAGCCCCGGGCAGATAGACTATGGCTACACCTTC,CASSPGQIDYGYTF
NA,TRBV7-9,NA,TRBJ1-2,TGTGCCAGCAACGAATTACAGGGCGTCCGTGGCTACACCTTC,CASNELQGVRGYTF
NA,TRBV5-4,NA,TRBJ2-3,TGTGCCAGCGGTCGGCGGGTAGACACAGATACGCAGTATTTT,CASGRRVDTDTQYF
NA,TRBV3-1/TRBV3-2,TRBD1,TRBJ1-6,TGTGCCAGCAGCCTCATAACAGGGGGTAATAATTCACCCCTCCACTTT,CASSLITGGNNSPLHF
NA,TRBV5-5,NA,TRBJ1-1,TGTGCCAGCAGCTTGCCGGAATTGAACACTGAAGCTTTCTTT,CASSLPELNTEAFF
NA,TRBV7-2,TRBD1,TRBJ1-1,TGTGCCAGCAGCGAGGGACAGGTGACTGAAGCTTTCTTT,CASSEGQVTEAFF
NA,TRBV6-2/TRBV6-3,NA,TRBJ1-2,TGTGCCAGCAGTACAGGGTTCGACTATGGCTACACCTTC,CASSTGFDYGYTF
NA,TRBV10-3,NA,TRBJ2-5,TGTGCCATCAGTGAGGCTGGGGACGGGGAGACCCAGTACTTC,CAISEAGDGETQYF
NA,TRBV6-5,TRBD2,TRBJ2-7,TGTGCCAGCACTCTTAGGACTAGTGGAGAGCAGTACTTC,CASTLRTSGEQYF
NA,TRBV3-1/TRBV3-2,NA,TRBJ1-1,TGTGCCAGCAGCTCCTGGGTACAGCAGAACACTGAAGCTTTCTTT,CASSSWVQQNTEAFF
NA,TRBV15,NA,TRBJ2-5,TGTGCCACCAGCACCCGGGGCGGGCTCGCGGGGGAGACCCAGTACTTC,CATSTRGGLAGETQYF
once,TRBV5-6,NA,TRBJ2-1,TGTGCCAGCAGCCCGCGGAAGTACAATGAGCAGTTCTTC,CASSPRKYNEQFF
NA,TRBV7-9,TRBD2,TRBJ2-1,TGTGCCAGCAGACTCGGGGAGGGAAATGAGCAGTTCTTC,CASRLGEGNEQFF
NA,TRBV19,TRBD1,TRBJ2-3,TGTGCCAGTAGTATAAGGGGGCTAAACACAGATACGCAGTATTTT,CASSIRGLNTDTQYF
NA,TRBV7-2,TRBD1,TRBJ1-1,TGTGCCAGCAGCTTAGCCGGGACAGCGATGAACACTGAAGCTTTCTTT,CASSLAGTAMNTEAFF
NA,TRBV19,TRBD1,TRBJ1-5,TGTGCCAGTAGCCCCTACCAGGGGGACGGCAATCAGCCCCAGCATTTT,CASSPYQGDGNQPQHF
NA,TRBV6-5,TRBD1,TRBJ1-6,TGTGCCAGCAGTTACTTTCAGGGGGATAATTCACCCCTCCACTTT,CASSYFQGDNSPLHF